Shown below are 3 T cell receptor beta chains from a single sample sequenced in a study of cytomegalovirus exposure and HLA in healthy donors (dated by TCRdb to 2015 to 2018). Libraries were constructed by the immunoSEQ multiplex PCR assay. Not all clones reach the TCRdb copy of this immuneACCESS table, which keeps in-frame sequences only. Checked studies attribute under half of the gap to unresolved V genes and leave the rest unexplained. In this sample the table shows some 60,000 clones, just under 95% of which occur a single time. The ten biggest clones cover about 4.1% of the sample. Specimen: PBMCs. Receptors were obtained from a man aged 18 to 29 in good health and CMV-seropositive.

V is TRBV19 and J is TRBJ1-5, with 7 nucleotides matching TRBD1. Germline V lookup: CDR1 LNHDA, CDR2 SQIVND (reference sequence). After removal of 5 bases from V and 1 base from J, the junction contained 11 bases not matched to a gene. The CDR3 sequence is 17 residues long. The CDR3 nucleotides read TGTGCCAGTAGTCCTACGCAGGGGGGCTCCAGCAATCAGCCCCAGCATTTT. As protein: CASSPTQGGSSNQPQHF.

This clone came up once. The chain carries TRBV6-6 and TRBJ1-5; maybe TRBD1 (5 bases). CDR1 MNHNY and CDR2 SVGAGI come from the germline V gene (reference sequence). This CDR3 region has 16 residues. Trimming took off 6 bases at V and 2 bases at J, with 17 bases between the two ends. The CDR3 is CASRQGGETGNQPQHF. In nucleotides, the CDR3 is TGTGCCAGCAGACAAGGAGGGGAGACGGGCAATCAGCCCCAGCATTTT.

The V and J genes are TRBV12-5 and TRBJ1-6; the D is unclear. Trimming removed 5 bases from V and 0 bases from J, with 8 bases in between. CDR3 length: 15 residues. Germline V gene data show CDR1 as LGHNT and CDR2 as FRNRAP. The CDR3 region is CASGGGSSYNSPLHF. As DNA, the CDR3 is TGTGCTAGTGGTGGCGGGAGCTCCTATAATTCACCCCTCCACTTT.